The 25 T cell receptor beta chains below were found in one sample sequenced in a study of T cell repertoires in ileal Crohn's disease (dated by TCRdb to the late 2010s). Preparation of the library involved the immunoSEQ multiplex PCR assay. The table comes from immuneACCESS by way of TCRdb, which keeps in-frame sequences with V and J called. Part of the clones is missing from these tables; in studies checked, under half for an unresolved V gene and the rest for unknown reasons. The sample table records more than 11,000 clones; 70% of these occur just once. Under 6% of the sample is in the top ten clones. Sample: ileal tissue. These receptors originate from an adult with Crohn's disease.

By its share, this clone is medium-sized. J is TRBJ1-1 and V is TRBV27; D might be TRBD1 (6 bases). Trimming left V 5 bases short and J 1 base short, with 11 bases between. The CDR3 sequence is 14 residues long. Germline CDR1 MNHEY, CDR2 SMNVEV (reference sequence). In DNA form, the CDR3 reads TGTGCCAGCAGTCCACAGGGATGGAACACTGAAGCTTTCTTT. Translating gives CASSPQGWNTEAFF.

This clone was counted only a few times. The CDR3, as DNA: TGTGCCAGCACTCGGGACAGGGGGCCCTATGGCTACACCTTC. It is translated as CASTRDRGPYGYTF. This chain connects TRBV6-5 to TRBJ1-2; 12 bases line up with TRBD1. Germline V gene sequence: CDR1 MNHEY, CDR2 SVGAGI. This CDR3 is 14 amino acids long. Losses at the gene ends were 7 bases for V and 4 bases for J; bases not matched to a gene: 4.

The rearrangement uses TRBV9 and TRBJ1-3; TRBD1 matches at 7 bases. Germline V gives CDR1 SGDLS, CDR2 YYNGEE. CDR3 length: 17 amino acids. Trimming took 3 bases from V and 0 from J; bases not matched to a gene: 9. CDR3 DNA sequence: TGTGCCAGCAGCGCGCCGACAGGGATGCTCTCTGGAAACACCATATATTTT. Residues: CASSAPTGMLSGNTIYF. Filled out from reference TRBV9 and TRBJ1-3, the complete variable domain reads DSGVTQTPKHLITATGQRVTLRCSPRSGDLSVYWYQQSLDQGLQFLIQYYNGEERAKGNILERFSAQQFPDLHSELNLSSLELGDSALYFCASSAPTGMLSGNTIYFGEGSWLTVV.

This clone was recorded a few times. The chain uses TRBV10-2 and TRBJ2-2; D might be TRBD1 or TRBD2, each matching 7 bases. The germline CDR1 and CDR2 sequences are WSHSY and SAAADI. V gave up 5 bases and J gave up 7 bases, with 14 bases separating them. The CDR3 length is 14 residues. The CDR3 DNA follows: TGCGCCAGCAGTTTGACAGGGAGGGGCGGGGAGCTGTTTTTT. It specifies CASSLTGRGGELFF.

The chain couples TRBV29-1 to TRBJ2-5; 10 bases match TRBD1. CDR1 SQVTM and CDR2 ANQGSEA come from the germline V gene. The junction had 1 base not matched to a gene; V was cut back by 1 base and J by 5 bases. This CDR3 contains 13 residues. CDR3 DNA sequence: TGCAGCGTTGAAGTGGACAGGGGGGAGACCCAGTACTTC. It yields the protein CSVEVDRGETQYF.

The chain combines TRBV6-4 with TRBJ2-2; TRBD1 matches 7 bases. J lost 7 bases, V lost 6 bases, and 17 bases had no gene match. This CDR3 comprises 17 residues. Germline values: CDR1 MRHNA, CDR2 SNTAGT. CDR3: CASSGVRGPQGDGELFF. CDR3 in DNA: TGTGCCAGCAGCGGGGTCAGGGGTCCCCAGGGGGACGGGGAGCTGTTTTTT.

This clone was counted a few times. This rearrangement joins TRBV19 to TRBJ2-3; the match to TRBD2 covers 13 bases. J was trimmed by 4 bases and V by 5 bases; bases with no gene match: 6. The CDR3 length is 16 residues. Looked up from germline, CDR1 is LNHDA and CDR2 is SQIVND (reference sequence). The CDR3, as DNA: TGTGCCAGTAGTGACCGACTAGCGGGGGGCGCAGATACGCAGTATTTT. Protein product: CASSDRLAGGADTQYF.

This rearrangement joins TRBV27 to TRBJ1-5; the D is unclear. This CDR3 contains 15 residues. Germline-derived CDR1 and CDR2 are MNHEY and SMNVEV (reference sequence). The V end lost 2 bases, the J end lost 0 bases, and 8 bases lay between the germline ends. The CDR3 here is CASSLSLISNQPQHF. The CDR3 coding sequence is TGTGCCAGCAGTTTAAGCTTGATTAGCAATCAGCCCCAGCATTTT.

The CDR3 DNA reads TGTGCCAGCAGCTTGGACGGTCAGGGGTACGAGCAGTACTTC. Its translation: CASSLDGQGYEQYF. This rearrangement joins TRBV6-6 to TRBJ2-7; possible D gene TRBD1, 6 bases. The CDR3 sequence is 14 residues long. V lost 6 bases, J lost 4 bases, and 16 bases lay in between. Germline CDR1 reads MNHNY; CDR2 reads SVGAGI (reference sequence).

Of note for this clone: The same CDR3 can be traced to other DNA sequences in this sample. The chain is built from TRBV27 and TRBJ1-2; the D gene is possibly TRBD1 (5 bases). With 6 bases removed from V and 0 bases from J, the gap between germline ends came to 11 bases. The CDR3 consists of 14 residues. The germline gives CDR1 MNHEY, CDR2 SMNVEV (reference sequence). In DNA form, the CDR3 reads TGTGCCAGCAGCCGACGAGGGGCTAACTATGGCTACACCTTC. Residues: CASSRRGANYGYTF.

Written as DNA, the CDR3 is TGTGCCAGCAGCTCACACCGGGACAGGGCCGCAAAGGGGGCCAACGTCCTGACTTTC. Translation gives CASSSHRDRAAKGANVLTF. This chain uses TRBV27 with TRBJ2-6, with TRBD1 matching 9 bases. Trimming cost V 6 bases and J 4 bases; bases outside gene matches: 16. This CDR3 is 19 amino acids long. Germline CDR1 reads MNHEY; CDR2 reads SMNVEV (reference sequence). Filled out from reference TRBV27 and TRBJ2-6, the complete variable domain reads EAQVTQNPRYLITVTGKKLTVTCSQNMNHEYMSWYRQDPGLGLRQIYYSMNVEVTDKGDVPEGYKVSRKEKRNFPLILESPSPNQTSLYFCASSSHRDRAAKGANVLTFGAGSRLTVL.

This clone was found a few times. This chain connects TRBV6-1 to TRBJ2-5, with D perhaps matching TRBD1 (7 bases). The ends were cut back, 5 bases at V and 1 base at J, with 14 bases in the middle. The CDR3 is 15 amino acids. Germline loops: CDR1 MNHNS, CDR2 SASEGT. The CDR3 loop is CASSPRGDSQETQYF. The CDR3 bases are TGTGCCAGCAGTCCCCGCGGGGACAGCCAAGAGACCCAGTACTTC.

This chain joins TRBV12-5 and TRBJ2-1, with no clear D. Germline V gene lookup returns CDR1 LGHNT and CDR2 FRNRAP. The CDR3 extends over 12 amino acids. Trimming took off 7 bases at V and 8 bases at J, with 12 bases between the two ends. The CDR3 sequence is CASAERPYEQFF. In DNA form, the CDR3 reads TGTGCTAGTGCAGAGAGGCCCTATGAGCAGTTCTTC.

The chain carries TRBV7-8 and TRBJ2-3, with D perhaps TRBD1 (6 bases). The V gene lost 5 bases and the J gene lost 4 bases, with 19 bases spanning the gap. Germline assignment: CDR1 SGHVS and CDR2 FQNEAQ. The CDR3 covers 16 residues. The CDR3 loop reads CASSPHHTGLADTQYF. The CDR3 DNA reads TGTGCCAGCAGCCCCCACCACACAGGGTTAGCAGATACGCAGTATTTT.

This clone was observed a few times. The CDR3 is CASGRTSSYEQYF. CDR3 sequence (DNA): TGTGCCAGCGGAAGGACTAGCTCCTACGAGCAGTACTTC. The V and J genes are TRBV7-2 and TRBJ2-7; the match to TRBD2 covers 7 bases. CDR1 is SGHTA, CDR2 FQGNSA, per germline. V gave up 8 bases and J gave up 0 bases; unmatched junction bases: 4. The CDR3 sequence is 13 residues long.

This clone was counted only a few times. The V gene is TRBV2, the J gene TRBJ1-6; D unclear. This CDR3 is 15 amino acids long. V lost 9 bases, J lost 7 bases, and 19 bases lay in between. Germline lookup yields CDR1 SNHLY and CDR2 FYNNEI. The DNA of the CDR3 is TGTGCCAGTTGGCGCGGGCACCTTGTAAATTCACCCCTCCACTTT. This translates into CASWRGHLVNSPLHF.

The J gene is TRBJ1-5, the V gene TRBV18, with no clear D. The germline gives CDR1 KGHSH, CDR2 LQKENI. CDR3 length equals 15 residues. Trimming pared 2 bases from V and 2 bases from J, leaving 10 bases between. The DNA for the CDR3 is TGTGCCAGCTCACCAGGCTACGATGGCAATCAGCCCCAGCATTTT. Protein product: CASSPGYDGNQPQHF. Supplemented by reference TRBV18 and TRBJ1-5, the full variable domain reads NAGVMQNPRHLVRRRGQEARLRCSPMKGHSHVYWYRQLPEEGLKFMVYLQKENIIDESGMPKERFSAEFPKEGPSILRIQQVVRGDSAAYFCASSPGYDGNQPQHFGDGTRLSIL.

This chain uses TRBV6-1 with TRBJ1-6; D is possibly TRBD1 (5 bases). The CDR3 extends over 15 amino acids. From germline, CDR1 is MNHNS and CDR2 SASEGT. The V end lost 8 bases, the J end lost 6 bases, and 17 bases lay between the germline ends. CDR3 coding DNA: TGTGCCAGCGAGGGACCCGGCCGGGGTAATTCACCCCTCCACTTT. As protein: CASEGPGRGNSPLHF.

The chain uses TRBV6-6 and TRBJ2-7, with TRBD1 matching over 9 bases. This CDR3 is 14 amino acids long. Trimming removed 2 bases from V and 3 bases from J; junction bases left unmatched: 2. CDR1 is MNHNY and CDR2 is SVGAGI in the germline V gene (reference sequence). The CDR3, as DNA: TGTGCCAGCAGTTACACGGACAGGGGCTACGAGCAGTACTTC. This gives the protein CASSYTDRGYEQYF.

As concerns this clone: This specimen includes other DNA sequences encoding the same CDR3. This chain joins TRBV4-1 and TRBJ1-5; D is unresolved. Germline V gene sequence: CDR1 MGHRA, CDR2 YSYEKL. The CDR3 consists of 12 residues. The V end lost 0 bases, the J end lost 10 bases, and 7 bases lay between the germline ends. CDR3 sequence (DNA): TGCGCCAGCAGCCAAGAGGCAGGTCCCCAGCATTTT. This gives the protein CASSQEAGPQHF.

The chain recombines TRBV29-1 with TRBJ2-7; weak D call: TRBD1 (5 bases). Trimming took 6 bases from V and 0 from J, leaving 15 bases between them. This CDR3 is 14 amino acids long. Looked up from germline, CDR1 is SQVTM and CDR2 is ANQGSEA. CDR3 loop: CSVLLQVSSYEQYF. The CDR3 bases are TGCAGCGTGCTCCTACAGGTTAGCTCCTACGAGCAGTACTTC.

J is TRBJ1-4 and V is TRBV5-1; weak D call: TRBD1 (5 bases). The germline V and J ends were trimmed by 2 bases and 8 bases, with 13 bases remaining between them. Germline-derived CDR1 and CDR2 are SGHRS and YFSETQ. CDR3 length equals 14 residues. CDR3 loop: CASSFSTGSEKLFF. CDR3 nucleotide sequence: TGCGCCAGCAGCTTCTCCACAGGATCCGAAAAACTGTTTTTT. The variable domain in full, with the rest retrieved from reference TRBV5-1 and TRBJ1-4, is KAGVTQTPRYLIKTRGQQVTLSCSPISGHRSVSWYQQTPGQGLQFLFEYFSETQRNKGNFPGRFSGRQFSNSRSEMNVSTLELGDSALYLCASSFSTGSEKLFFGSGTQLSVL.

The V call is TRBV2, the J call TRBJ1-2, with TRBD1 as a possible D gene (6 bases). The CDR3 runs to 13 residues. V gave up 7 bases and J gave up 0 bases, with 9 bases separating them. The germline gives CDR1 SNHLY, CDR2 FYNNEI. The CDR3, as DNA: TGTGCCAGCAAGGGGGGGGCTAACTATGGCTACACCTTC. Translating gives CASKGGANYGYTF.

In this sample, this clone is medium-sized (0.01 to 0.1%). The CDR3 sequence: CASSESLTSYEQYF. CDR3 DNA: TGTGCCAGCAGTGAGTCTCTTACCTCCTACGAGCAGTACTTC. The V and J genes are TRBV2 and TRBJ2-7; no definite D call. V shed 3 bases and J shed 0 bases, with 9 bases lying between them. The CDR3 has 14 amino acids. Germline-derived CDR1 and CDR2 are SNHLY and FYNNEI.

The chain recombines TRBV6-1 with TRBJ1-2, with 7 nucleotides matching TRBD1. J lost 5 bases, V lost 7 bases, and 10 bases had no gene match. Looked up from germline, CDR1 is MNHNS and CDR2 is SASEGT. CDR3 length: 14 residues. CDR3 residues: CASKRQGMEYGYTF. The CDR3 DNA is TGTGCCAGCAAGAGACAGGGTATGGAATATGGCTACACCTTC.